This passage covers 15 T cell receptor beta chains from one sample sequenced in a study of blood T cell repertoires in COVID-19. The method was immunoSEQ multiplex PCR; TCRdb's version includes in-frame clones alone and lacks a portion of them. This sample has roughly 150,000 clones, with approximately 83% found just once. The sequencing sample was made of peripheral blood. These receptors were collected from a man between 65 and 79 years old with active or convalescent COVID-19.

This clone showed up just a few times. J is TRBJ1-2 and V is TRBV15; TRBD1 matches at 11 bases. The CDR3 consists of 15 residues. The germline gives CDR1 LNHNV, CDR2 YYDKDF (reference sequence). The J segment lost 4 bases and the V segment lost 3 bases, leaving 4 bases of the junction unmatched. CDR3 DNA sequence: TGTGCCACCAGCAGGGACAGGGGGCTAGGCTATGGCTACACCTTC. It yields the protein CATSRDRGLGYGYTF. The whole variable domain, filled in from reference TRBV15 and TRBJ1-2, reads DAMVIQNPRYQVTQFGKPVTLSCSQTLNHNVMYWYQQKSSQAPKLLFHYYDKDFNNEADTPDNFQSRRPNTSFCFLDIRSPGLGDTAMYLCATSRDRGLGYGYTFGSGTRLTVV.

V is TRBV6-2 or TRBV6-3 and J is TRBJ1-5; no clear D gene. The V gene's germline CDR1 is MNHEY and CDR2 SVGEGT. V shed 5 bases and J shed 2 bases, with 10 bases lying between them. The CDR3 totals 14 residues. The CDR3 region has the DNA TGTGCCAGCAGTGAGCGCTCCGGCAATCAGCCCCAGCATTTT. Translation gives CASSERSGNQPQHF.

This clone was detected only once. The rearrangement joins TRBV6-2 or TRBV6-3 to TRBJ2-3, with 13 nucleotides matching TRBD2. J gave up 3 bases and V 5 bases, and 5 bases lay outside the gene matches. The CDR3 loop spans 16 amino acids. Looked up from germline, CDR1 is MNHEY and CDR2 is SVGEGT. CDR3 loop: CASSRLAGGLTDTQYF. The CDR3 region has the DNA TGTGCCAGCAGTCGACTAGCGGGAGGATTAACAGATACGCAGTATTTT.

CDR3: CASSPRTDYEQYF. The CDR3 DNA reads as TGCGCCAGCAGCCCCAGGACAGACTACGAGCAGTACTTC. The gene calls are TRBV4-3 and TRBJ2-7; the D gene is possibly TRBD1 (6 bases). In germline, CDR1 is LGHNA, CDR2 YSLEER. Trimming stripped 4 bases from V and 3 bases from J, with 10 bases between. CDR3 length: 13 residues.

CDR3 amino acids: CASSYSEGRRAFF. The CDR3 DNA is TGTGCCAGCAGTTACTCGGAGGGGCGTAGAGCTTTCTTT. The rearrangement joins TRBV6-5 to TRBJ1-1, with D tentatively TRBD1 (5 bases). The CDR3 length is 13 residues. The V gene's germline CDR1 is MNHEY and CDR2 SVGAGI. V lost 0 bases, J lost 10 bases, and 12 bases lay in between.

The chain employs TRBV15 and TRBJ1-5; 7 bases are shared with TRBD1. The CDR3 totals 18 residues. The germline CDR1 and CDR2 sequences are LNHNV and YYDKDF (reference sequence). The junction had 9 bases not matched to a gene; V was cut back by 1 base and J by 0 bases. CDR3: CATSRGLQGVVSNQPQHF. Written as DNA, the CDR3 is TGTGCCACCAGCAGAGGTCTCCAGGGGGTCGTTAGCAATCAGCCCCAGCATTTT.

The gene calls are TRBV6-2 or TRBV6-3 and TRBJ2-1, with TRBD2 matching 8 bases. With V trimmed by 6 bases and J by 2 bases, 9 bases remained unmatched. CDR1 is MNHEY, CDR2 SVGEGT, per germline. This CDR3 contains 16 residues. DNA for the CDR3: TGTGCCAGCAGCCCTATCACGGGAGGGCCCTACAATGAGCAGTTCTTC. This translates into CASSPITGGPYNEQFF.

The V gene is TRBV6-6, the J gene TRBJ2-1, with a tentative D call TRBD2 (6 bases). This CDR3 has 15 amino acids. V was clipped by 0 bases and J by 5 bases, with 11 bases between them. Germline assignment: CDR1 MNHNY and CDR2 SVGAGI (reference sequence). CDR3 DNA sequence: TGTGCCAGCAGTTACTCGCGTCTAGCGAACAATGAGCAGTTCTTC. This codes for CASSYSRLANNEQFF.

This chain connects TRBV19 to TRBJ2-2, with 8 bases fitting TRBD2. V lost 5 bases to trimming and J lost 4 bases; unmatched junction nucleotides: 12. Germline V gene data show CDR1 as LNHDA and CDR2 as SQIVND (reference sequence). The CDR3 spans 17 residues. The CDR3: CASSPLRAGAGTGELFF. As DNA, the CDR3 is TGTGCCAGTAGTCCCCTCAGAGCGGGAGCGGGCACCGGGGAGCTGTTTTTT.

This clone was counted only a few times. V usage is TRBV30 and J usage is TRBJ1-6; D is ambiguous. CDR1 is GTSNPN and CDR2 is SVGIG in the germline V gene (reference sequence). V lost 3 bases and J lost 7, with 7 bases in between. This CDR3 region has 12 residues. The CDR3 spells CAWRTGNSPLHF. CDR3 nucleotides: TGTGCCTGGAGAACGGGAAATTCACCCCTCCACTTT.

The chain links TRBV2 to TRBJ2-1; no clear D. The ends were cut back, 2 bases at V and 1 base at J, with 9 bases in the middle. Per the germline V gene, CDR1 is SNHLY and CDR2 is FYNNEI. The CDR3 covers 15 residues. The CDR3 region is CASSETAVSYNEQFF. In DNA, the CDR3 is TGTGCCAGCAGTGAAACTGCTGTTTCCTACAATGAGCAGTTCTTC.

The chain recombines TRBV18 with TRBJ2-1, with TRBD2 identical over 8 bases. This CDR3 is built from 15 residues. Germline CDR1 is KGHSH and CDR2 is LQKENI. V lost 3 bases and J lost 5; bases outside the gene matches: 6. CDR3 nucleotides: TGTGCCAGCTCACCGCCAGGGACTAGGGACAATGAGCAGTTCTTC. Encoded protein: CASSPPGTRDNEQFF.

The rearrangement links TRBV5-6 to TRBJ1-2, with a tentative D call TRBD1 (6 bases). The CDR3 length is 13 residues. Germline V gene sequence: CDR1 SGHDT, CDR2 YYEEEE. V was pared by 1 base and J by 8 bases, with 12 bases between. CDR3 coding DNA: TGTGCCAGCAGCTTGTTGGGGGCGCCCGGCTACACCTTC. Protein: CASSLLGAPGYTF.

The CDR3 nucleotides are TGTGCCAGCAGCCTTGGGACAGGCGCATCAGGTTCACCCCTCCACTTT. Translation: CASSLGTGASGSPLHF. The chain has TRBV7-8 and TRBJ1-6; 8 positions match TRBD1. The germline V gene has CDR1 SGHVS and CDR2 FQNEAQ. There are 16 residues in the CDR3. The J segment lost 9 bases and the V segment lost 5 bases, leaving 12 bases of the junction unmatched.

This chain's CDR3 is CASSLAAGASYEQYF. CDR3 nucleotide sequence: TGTGCCAGCAGCTTGGCGGCGGGGGCCAGCTACGAGCAGTACTTC. This sequence joins TRBV5-5 and TRBJ2-7; possibly TRBD2 for D (7 bases). Trimming left V 0 bases short and J 3 bases short, with 13 bases between. The CDR3 covers 15 residues. CDR1 and CDR2 (germline): SGHKS, YYEKEE (reference sequence).